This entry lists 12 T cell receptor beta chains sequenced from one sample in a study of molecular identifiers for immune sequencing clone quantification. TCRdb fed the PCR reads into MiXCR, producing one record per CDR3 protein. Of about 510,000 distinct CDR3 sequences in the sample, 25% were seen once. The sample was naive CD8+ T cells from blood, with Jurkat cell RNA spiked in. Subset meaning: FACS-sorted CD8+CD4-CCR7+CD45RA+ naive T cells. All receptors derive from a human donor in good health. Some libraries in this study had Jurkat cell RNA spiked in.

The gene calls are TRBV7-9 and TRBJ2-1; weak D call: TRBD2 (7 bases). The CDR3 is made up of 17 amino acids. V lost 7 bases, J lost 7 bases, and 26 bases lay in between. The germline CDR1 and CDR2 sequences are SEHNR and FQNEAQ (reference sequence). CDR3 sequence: CASTDFTQAGEGNEQFF. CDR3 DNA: TGTGCCAGCACCGATTTCACCCAGGCAGGGGAGGGTAATGAGCAGTTCTTC.

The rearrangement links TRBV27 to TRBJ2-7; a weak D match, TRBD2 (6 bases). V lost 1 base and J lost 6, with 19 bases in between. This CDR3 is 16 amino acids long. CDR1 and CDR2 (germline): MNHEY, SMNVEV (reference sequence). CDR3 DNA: TGTGCCAGCAGTTTATATCCTGGACCCGGGAGAGGCGAGCAGTACTTC. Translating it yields CASSLYPGPGRGEQYF.

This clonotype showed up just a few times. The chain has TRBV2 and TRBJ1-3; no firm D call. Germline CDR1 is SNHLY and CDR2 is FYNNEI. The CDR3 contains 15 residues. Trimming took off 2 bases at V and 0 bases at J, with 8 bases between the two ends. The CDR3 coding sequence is TGTGCCAGCAGTGAATCGGGATACTCTGGAAACACCATATATTTT. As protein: CASSESGYSGNTIYF.

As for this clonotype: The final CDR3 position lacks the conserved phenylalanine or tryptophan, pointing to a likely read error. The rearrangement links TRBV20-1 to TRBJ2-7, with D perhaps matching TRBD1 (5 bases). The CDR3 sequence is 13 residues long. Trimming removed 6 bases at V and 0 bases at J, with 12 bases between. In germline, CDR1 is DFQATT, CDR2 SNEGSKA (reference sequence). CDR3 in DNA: TGCAGTGCAACACAGGCCAACTCCTACGAGCAGTACCTC. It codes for CSATQANSYEQYL.

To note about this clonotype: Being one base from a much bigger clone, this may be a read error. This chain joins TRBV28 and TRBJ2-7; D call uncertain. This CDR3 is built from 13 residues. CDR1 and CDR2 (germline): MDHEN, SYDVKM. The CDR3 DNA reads TGTGCCAGCAGTTTCCGGAACCGCTACGGGCAGTACTTC. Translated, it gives CASSFRNRYGQYF.

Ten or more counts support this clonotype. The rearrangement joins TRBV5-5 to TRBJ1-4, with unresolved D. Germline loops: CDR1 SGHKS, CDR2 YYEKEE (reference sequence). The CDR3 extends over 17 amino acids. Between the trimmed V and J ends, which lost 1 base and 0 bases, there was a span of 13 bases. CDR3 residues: CASSLFPSASTNEKLFF. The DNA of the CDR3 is TGTGCCAGCAGCTTGTTTCCCTCGGCCTCAACTAATGAAAAACTGTTTTTT.

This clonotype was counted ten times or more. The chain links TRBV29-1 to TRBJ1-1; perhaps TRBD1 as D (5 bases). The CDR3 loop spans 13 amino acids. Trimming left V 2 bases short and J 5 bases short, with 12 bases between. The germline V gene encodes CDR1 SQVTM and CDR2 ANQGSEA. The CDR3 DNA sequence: TGCAGCGTTGAACCGGGACTAGAGACTGAAGCTTTCTTT. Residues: CSVEPGLETEAFF.

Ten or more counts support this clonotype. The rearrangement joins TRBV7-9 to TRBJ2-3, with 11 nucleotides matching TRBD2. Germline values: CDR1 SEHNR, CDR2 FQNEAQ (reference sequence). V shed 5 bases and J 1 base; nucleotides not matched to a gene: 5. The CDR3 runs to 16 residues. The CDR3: CASSLGLAVGTDTQYF. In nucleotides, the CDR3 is TGTGCCAGCAGCCTGGGACTAGCGGTGGGCACAGATACGCAGTATTTT.

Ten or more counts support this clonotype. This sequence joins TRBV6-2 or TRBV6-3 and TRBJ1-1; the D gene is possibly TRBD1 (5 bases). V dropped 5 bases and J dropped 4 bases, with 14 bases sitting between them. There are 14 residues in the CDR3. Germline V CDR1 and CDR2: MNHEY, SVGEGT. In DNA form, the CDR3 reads TGTGCCAGCAGTCTCCAAGGGGTTGGCACTGAAGCTTTCTTT. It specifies CASSLQGVGTEAFF.

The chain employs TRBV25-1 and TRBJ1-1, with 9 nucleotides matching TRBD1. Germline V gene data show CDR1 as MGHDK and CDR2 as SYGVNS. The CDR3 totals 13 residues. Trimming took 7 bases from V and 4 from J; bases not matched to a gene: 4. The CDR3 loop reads CASTMTGGTEAFF. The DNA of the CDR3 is TGTGCCAGCACAATGACAGGGGGCACTGAAGCTTTCTTT.

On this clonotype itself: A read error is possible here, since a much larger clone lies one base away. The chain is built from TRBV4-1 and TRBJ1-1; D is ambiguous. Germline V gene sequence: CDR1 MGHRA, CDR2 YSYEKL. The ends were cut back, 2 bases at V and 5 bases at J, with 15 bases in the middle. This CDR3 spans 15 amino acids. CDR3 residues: CASSQLKWAGTEAFF. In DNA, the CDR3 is TGCGCCAGCAGCCAACTTAAGTGGGCTGGTACTGAAGCTTTCTTT.

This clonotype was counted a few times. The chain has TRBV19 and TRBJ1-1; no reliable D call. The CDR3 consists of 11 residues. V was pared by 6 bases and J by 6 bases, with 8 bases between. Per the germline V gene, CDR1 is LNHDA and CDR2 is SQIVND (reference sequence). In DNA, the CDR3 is TGTGCCAGTAGAGGTGGGTCTGAAGCTTTCTTT. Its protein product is CASRGGSEAFF.